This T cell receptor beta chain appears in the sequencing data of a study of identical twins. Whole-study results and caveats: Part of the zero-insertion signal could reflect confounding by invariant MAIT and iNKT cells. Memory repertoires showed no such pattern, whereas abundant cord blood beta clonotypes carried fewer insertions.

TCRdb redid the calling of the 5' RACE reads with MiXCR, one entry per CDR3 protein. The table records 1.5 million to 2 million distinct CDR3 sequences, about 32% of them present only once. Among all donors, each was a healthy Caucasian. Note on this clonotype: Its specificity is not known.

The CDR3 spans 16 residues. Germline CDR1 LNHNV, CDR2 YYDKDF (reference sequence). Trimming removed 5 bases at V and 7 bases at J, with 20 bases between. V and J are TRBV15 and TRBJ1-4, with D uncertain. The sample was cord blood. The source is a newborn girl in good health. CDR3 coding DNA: TGTGCCACCAGCCCTACCTCCAAGGAGAGAGGTGAAAAACTGTTTTTT. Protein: CATSPTSKERGEKLFF.